The rows below give T cell receptor beta chains drawn from one sample of a study of blood T cell repertoires in COVID-19. Clones were read by immunoSEQ multiplex PCR, and TCRdb kept only the in-frame ones, dropping some. Altogether about 20,000 clones are present, 89% being singletons, with the ten largest covering 5% to 6.5%. Sequenced sample: peripheral blood. These receptors were obtained from a human donor in a cohort sampled during active COVID-19. Each CDR3 is given with its conserved first and last residue. A D gene is named only where the DNA matches it firmly. Some rows mark clone size as missing; the rest say once, few, many or name a class of expanded clone.

d_call: NA
clone_size: NA
j_call: TRBJ2-1
v_call: TRBV5-1
cdr3_nt: TGCGCCAGCAGCCCCAACCCCGACAGACTTAATGAGCAGTTCTTC
cdr3_aa: CASSPNPDRLNEQFF

d_call: NA
clone_size: NA
j_call: TRBJ1-1
v_call: TRBV3-1/TRBV3-2
cdr3_nt: TGTGCCAGCAGCCATCCCGACAGGCGGGTTGAAGCTTTCTTT
cdr3_aa: CASSHPDRRVEAFF

d_call: TRBD2
clone_size: few
j_call: TRBJ2-7
v_call: TRBV5-5
cdr3_nt: TGTGCCAGCAGCCATCGAGTTGAGGTTAGCGGGGCCCAAATCTACGAGCAGTACTTC
cdr3_aa: CASSHRVEVSGAQIYEQYF

d_call: TRBD2
clone_size: NA
j_call: TRBJ2-7
v_call: TRBV5-8
cdr3_nt: TGTGCCAGCAGCGGAGGCGCGCTAGCGGGGCCACAGTACTTC
cdr3_aa: CASSGGALAGPQYF

d_call: NA
clone_size: once
j_call: TRBJ2-5
v_call: TRBV20-1
cdr3_nt: TGCAGTGCTACATTTCAAGAGACCCAGTACTTC
cdr3_aa: CSATFQETQYF

d_call: NA
clone_size: NA
j_call: TRBJ2-3
v_call: TRBV15
cdr3_nt: TGTGCCACCAGCAGACCTAGCACAGATACGCAGTATTTT
cdr3_aa: CATSRPSTDTQYF

d_call: NA
clone_size: NA
j_call: TRBJ2-7
v_call: TRBV29-1
cdr3_nt: TGCAGCGTTGGCCCCCCAGGCATGAACGAGCAGTACTTC
cdr3_aa: CSVGPPGMNEQYF

d_call: NA
clone_size: once
j_call: TRBJ1-2
v_call: TRBV19
cdr3_nt: TGTGCCAGTAGTATAGGGGAGTCTGGCTACACCTTC
cdr3_aa: CASSIGESGYTF

d_call: NA
clone_size: NA
j_call: TRBJ2-7
v_call: TRBV16
cdr3_nt: TGTGCCAGCAGTCCAAGGAGTGACAGGGGAGGGTTCTACGAGCAGTACTTC
cdr3_aa: CASSPRSDRGGFYEQYF

d_call: NA
clone_size: NA
j_call: TRBJ1-5
v_call: TRBV7-6
cdr3_nt: TGTGCCAGCAGCGTCGGACAGATTCAGCCCCAGCATTTT
cdr3_aa: CASSVGQIQPQHF

d_call: TRBD2
clone_size: NA
j_call: TRBJ2-1
v_call: TRBV19
cdr3_nt: TGTGCCAGTAGTAACACCGGACTAGCGGGAGGGCCTCCCTACAATGAGCAGTTCTTC
cdr3_aa: CASSNTGLAGGPPYNEQFF

d_call: TRBD2
clone_size: NA
j_call: TRBJ2-1
v_call: TRBV7-8
cdr3_nt: TGTGCCAGCAGCTTGGCGGCTAGCGGGAGGGATGAGCAGTTCTTC
cdr3_aa: CASSLAASGRDEQFF

d_call: TRBD1
clone_size: once
j_call: TRBJ1-2
v_call: TRBV7-6
cdr3_nt: TGTGCCAGCAGCTCTGGACAGGACTATGGCTACACCTTC
cdr3_aa: CASSSGQDYGYTF

d_call: TRBD1
clone_size: few
j_call: TRBJ2-2
v_call: TRBV30
cdr3_nt: TGTGCCTGGAGTCGGCTAGGGGGCGCGGGCGGGGAGCTGTTTTTT
cdr3_aa: CAWSRLGGAGGELFF

d_call: NA
clone_size: NA
j_call: TRBJ1-5
v_call: TRBV7-2
cdr3_nt: TGTGCCAGCAGTTTATTAGGGGGAGATCAGCCCCAGCATTTT
cdr3_aa: CASSLLGGDQPQHF

d_call: TRBD1
clone_size: NA
j_call: TRBJ2-1
v_call: TRBV11-3
cdr3_nt: TGTGCCAGCAGCTTCCGGGACAGAGACAATGAGCAGTTCTTC
cdr3_aa: CASSFRDRDNEQFF

d_call: TRBD1
clone_size: NA
j_call: TRBJ2-3
v_call: TRBV27
cdr3_nt: TGTGCCAGCAGCGCCGGGACAGGGTCGTCAGATACGCAGTATTTT
cdr3_aa: CASSAGTGSSDTQYF

d_call: NA
clone_size: NA
j_call: TRBJ2-7
v_call: TRBV27
cdr3_nt: TGTGCCAGCAGCCGGTCCACGTACTACGAGCAGTACTTC
cdr3_aa: CASSRSTYYEQYF

d_call: TRBD1
clone_size: NA
j_call: TRBJ2-1
v_call: TRBV24-1
cdr3_nt: TGTGCCACCAGTGCCCCGGGAAACAGGGGCCCTTACAATGAGCAGTTCTTC
cdr3_aa: CATSAPGNRGPYNEQFF

d_call: NA
clone_size: NA
j_call: TRBJ1-1
v_call: TRBV9
cdr3_nt: TGTGCCAGCAGCGACGGACAGATAAACACTGAAGCTTTCTTT
cdr3_aa: CASSDGQINTEAFF

d_call: TRBD1
clone_size: NA
j_call: TRBJ2-7
v_call: TRBV7-6
cdr3_nt: TGTGCCAGTGAGGTTGGGACAGGGTCTGGGGAGCAGTACTTC
cdr3_aa: CASEVGTGSGEQYF

d_call: TRBD2
clone_size: NA
j_call: TRBJ2-1
v_call: TRBV24-1
cdr3_nt: TGTGCCACCAGTGATAAGACTAGCGGGAGTAATGAGCAGTTCTTC
cdr3_aa: CATSDKTSGSNEQFF

d_call: TRBD1
clone_size: once
j_call: TRBJ2-1
v_call: TRBV19
cdr3_nt: TGTGCCAGTAGTACCCAAGGGACAGCTCCCTACAATGAGCAGTTCTTC
cdr3_aa: CASSTQGTAPYNEQFF

d_call: TRBD1
clone_size: NA
j_call: TRBJ2-3
v_call: TRBV5-4
cdr3_nt: TGTGCCAGCAGCGGACAGGGAGGCACAGATACGCAGTATTTT
cdr3_aa: CASSGQGGTDTQYF

d_call: TRBD1
clone_size: NA
j_call: TRBJ1-2
v_call: TRBV6-4
cdr3_nt: TGTGCCAGCAGAGGGACAGGACCTAACTATGGCTACACCTTC
cdr3_aa: CASRGTGPNYGYTF

d_call: NA
clone_size: NA
j_call: TRBJ2-3
v_call: TRBV7-9
cdr3_nt: TGTGCCAGCAGTCCTACTGCAGATACGCAGTATTTT
cdr3_aa: CASSPTADTQYF

d_call: TRBD2
clone_size: NA
j_call: TRBJ2-1
v_call: TRBV3-1/TRBV3-2
cdr3_nt: TGTGCCAGCAGCCAAGCGGGACTAGCGGGAGGAGGGGCCCCCTACAATGAGCAGTTCTTC
cdr3_aa: CASSQAGLAGGGAPYNEQFF

d_call: TRBD1
clone_size: NA
j_call: TRBJ2-5
v_call: TRBV5-6
cdr3_nt: TGTGCCAGCAGCTTGGCTTACAGGGGGCGCGGAGAGACCCAGTACTTC
cdr3_aa: CASSLAYRGRGETQYF

d_call: NA
clone_size: NA
j_call: TRBJ2-1
v_call: TRBV19
cdr3_nt: TGTGCCAGTAGTATAGGGCAGGGGTACAATGAGCAGTTCTTC
cdr3_aa: CASSIGQGYNEQFF

d_call: NA
clone_size: NA
j_call: TRBJ2-3
v_call: TRBV29-1
cdr3_nt: TGCAGCGTTGAAGACCGGGTCGCACGTACGCAGTATTTT
cdr3_aa: CSVEDRVARTQYF

d_call: TRBD1
clone_size: NA
j_call: TRBJ2-5
v_call: TRBV18
cdr3_nt: TGTGCCAGCTCGTCAGGGGGTATGGAGACCCAGTACTTC
cdr3_aa: CASSSGGMETQYF

d_call: TRBD1
clone_size: NA
j_call: TRBJ2-1
v_call: TRBV10-1
cdr3_nt: TGCGCCAGCAGTTTGGGACAGGGGGTACAGGATGAGCAGTTCTTC
cdr3_aa: CASSLGQGVQDEQFF

d_call: TRBD1
clone_size: NA
j_call: TRBJ1-2
v_call: TRBV2
cdr3_nt: TGTGCCAGCAGCTGGACAGGAAGGGACGGCTACACCTTC
cdr3_aa: CASSWTGRDGYTF

d_call: NA
clone_size: NA
j_call: TRBJ1-1
v_call: TRBV28
cdr3_nt: TGTGCCAGCAGTTACGACACGAACACTGAAGCTTTCTTT
cdr3_aa: CASSYDTNTEAFF

d_call: TRBD2
clone_size: NA
j_call: TRBJ2-3
v_call: TRBV28
cdr3_nt: TGTGCCAGCAGTTTGGGAGGGAGGACAGATACGCAGTATTTT
cdr3_aa: CASSLGGRTDTQYF

d_call: NA
clone_size: NA
j_call: TRBJ1-1
v_call: TRBV6-5
cdr3_nt: TGTGCCAGCAGCAACGGACAGCTGAACGCTGAAGCTTTCTTT
cdr3_aa: CASSNGQLNAEAFF

d_call: TRBD1
clone_size: NA
j_call: TRBJ1-5
v_call: TRBV28
cdr3_nt: TGTGCCAGCAGTCCTACGAGGGACAGGGCTTATAGCAATCAGCCCCAGCATTTT
cdr3_aa: CASSPTRDRAYSNQPQHF

d_call: TRBD2
clone_size: once
j_call: TRBJ2-1
v_call: TRBV7-2
cdr3_nt: TGTGCCAGCAGCTTAGCGCGCGGGGGAGGGCCCTCAGACAATGAGCAGTTCTTC
cdr3_aa: CASSLARGGGPSDNEQFF

d_call: NA
clone_size: NA
j_call: TRBJ2-7
v_call: TRBV5-8
cdr3_nt: TGTGCCAGCAGCTTGGTCGCAGGGTCAGGGTACGAGCAGTACTTC
cdr3_aa: CASSLVAGSGYEQYF

d_call: TRBD2
clone_size: NA
j_call: TRBJ2-3
v_call: TRBV7-9
cdr3_nt: TGTGCCAGCAGTCCCCCCGCGGGGGGGTATCAGGATACGCAGTATTTT
cdr3_aa: CASSPPAGGYQDTQYF

d_call: NA
clone_size: NA
j_call: TRBJ1-1
v_call: TRBV6-5
cdr3_nt: TGTGCCAGCAAATTATTCAGGGCCCAAGACACTGAAGCTTTCTTT
cdr3_aa: CASKLFRAQDTEAFF

d_call: TRBD2
clone_size: NA
j_call: TRBJ2-7
v_call: TRBV5-1
cdr3_nt: TGCGCCAGCAGCCCGGCGACTAGCGGGATGGGGGAGCAGTACTTC
cdr3_aa: CASSPATSGMGEQYF

d_call: NA
clone_size: NA
j_call: TRBJ2-7
v_call: TRBV5-6
cdr3_nt: TGTGCCAGCAGCCTTGGGACTAGGGGGCCCGAGCAGTACTTC
cdr3_aa: CASSLGTRGPEQYF

d_call: NA
clone_size: NA
j_call: TRBJ1-1
v_call: TRBV4-2
cdr3_nt: TGTGCCAGCAGCCCGACAGCAATGAACACTGAAGCTTTCTTT
cdr3_aa: CASSPTAMNTEAFF

d_call: NA
clone_size: NA
j_call: TRBJ1-5
v_call: TRBV27
cdr3_nt: TGTGCCAGCAGTTTTATCGGGGGCAATCAGCCCCAGCATTTT
cdr3_aa: CASSFIGGNQPQHF

d_call: TRBD1
clone_size: NA
j_call: TRBJ1-3
v_call: TRBV3-1/TRBV3-2
cdr3_nt: TGTGCCAGCAGCCGAGATTACAGGGGGATCGTCCGAAACACCATATATTTT
cdr3_aa: CASSRDYRGIVRNTIYF

d_call: TRBD2
clone_size: NA
j_call: TRBJ2-2
v_call: TRBV11-2
cdr3_nt: TGTGCCAGCAGCTTAAGGGGACTAGCGAGAGGGAACACCGGGGAGCTGTTTTTT
cdr3_aa: CASSLRGLARGNTGELFF

d_call: NA
clone_size: few
j_call: TRBJ2-7
v_call: TRBV10-1
cdr3_nt: TGCGCCAGCAGTGATTCGGCAGGGGTCTACGAGCAGTACTTC
cdr3_aa: CASSDSAGVYEQYF

d_call: TRBD2
clone_size: NA
j_call: TRBJ2-1
v_call: TRBV30
cdr3_nt: TGTGCCTGGAGTACTCGACTAGCGGGAGCATACAATGAGCAGTTCTTC
cdr3_aa: CAWSTRLAGAYNEQFF

d_call: TRBD2
clone_size: NA
j_call: TRBJ2-3
v_call: TRBV29-1
cdr3_nt: TGCAGCGCCACAGGGTGGACTAGCGGGAGGACGAGCACAGATACGCAGTATTTT
cdr3_aa: CSATGWTSGRTSTDTQYF